The next 13 T cell receptor beta chains were all read from a single sample in a study of blood T cell repertoires in COVID-19. Produced via immunoSEQ multiplex PCR; TCRdb's table is partial and in-frame only. The sample lists around 300,000 clones; around 87% were seen once. Sequenced sample: PBMCs or T cells enriched from blood (not recorded which). Every receptor here comes from a woman in her thirties who had recovered from COVID-19.

The chain uses TRBV19 and TRBJ1-1, with D perhaps matching TRBD1 (6 bases). The germline V gene has CDR1 LNHDA and CDR2 SQIVND (reference sequence). The CDR3 spans 15 residues. Trimming pared 5 bases from V and 1 base from J, leaving 14 bases between. DNA of the CDR3: TGTGCCAGTAGTGAGACAGGTGGAAAGAACACTGAAGCTTTCTTT. Its translation: CASSETGGKNTEAFF.

The chain links TRBV7-9 to TRBJ1-1; 7 positions agree with TRBD1. Germline V gene sequence: CDR1 SEHNR, CDR2 FQNEAQ (reference sequence). V trimming: 5 bases; J trimming: 5 bases; junction bases outside the gene matches: 8. CDR3 length: 14 residues. CDR3 protein: CASSTTGALTEAFF. DNA for the CDR3: TGTGCCAGCAGCACCACAGGGGCTCTGACTGAAGCTTTCTTT. The variable domain in full, completed from reference TRBV7-9 and TRBJ1-1, reads DTGVSQNPRHKITKRGQNVTFRCDPISEHNRLYWYRQTLGQGPEFLTYFQNEAQLEKSRLLSDRFSAERPKGSFSTLEIQRTEQGDSAMYLCASSTTGALTEAFFGQGTRLTVV.

This chain connects TRBV9 to TRBJ1-4, with D possibly being TRBD1 (5 bases). The germline CDR1 and CDR2 sequences are SGDLS and YYNGEE. This CDR3 spans 13 amino acids. Trimming stripped 4 bases from V and 6 bases from J, with 10 bases between. The CDR3 sequence is CASSPGVDEKLFF. CDR3 DNA: TGTGCCAGCAGCCCGGGGGTAGATGAAAAACTGTTTTTT.

This rearrangement joins TRBV4-3 to TRBJ1-1; possibly TRBD1 for D (6 bases). Germline CDR1 LGHNA, CDR2 YSLEER. The CDR3 has 17 residues. V lost 1 base, J lost 10 bases, and 25 bases lay in between. CDR3 DNA: TGCGCCAGCAGCCAAGTGGGAGGGGGACGATATTATTTGGGAGCTTTCTTT. Protein: CASSQVGGGRYYLGAFF.

The chain carries TRBV2 and TRBJ1-6, with D possibly matching TRBD1 (5 bases). Germline CDR1 is SNHLY and CDR2 is FYNNEI. CDR3 size: 15 residues. The germline V and J ends were trimmed by 6 bases and 2 bases, with 11 bases remaining between them. CDR3 nucleotides: TGTGCCAGCAGGCCCAGGGCGGCCTATAATTCACCCCTCCACTTT. This codes for CASRPRAAYNSPLHF.

This clone was counted a single time. The J gene is TRBJ1-1, the V gene TRBV7-9; TRBD1 matches at 9 bases. The germline gives CDR1 SEHNR, CDR2 FQNEAQ (reference sequence). V was pared by 5 bases and J by 1 base, with 5 bases of the junction left unmatched. CDR3 length equals 15 residues. The CDR3 spells CASSKGTGKNTEAFF. The CDR3 coding sequence is TGTGCCAGCAGCAAAGGGACAGGGAAGAACACTGAAGCTTTCTTT.

V and J are TRBV4-1 and TRBJ1-2; weak D call: TRBD1 (6 bases). Germline V lookup: CDR1 MGHRA, CDR2 YSYEKL. The ends were cut back, 0 bases at V and 8 bases at J, with 13 bases in the middle. The CDR3 is 14 amino acids. CDR3 loop: CASSQESTGEGYTF. The CDR3 DNA follows: TGCGCCAGCAGCCAAGAGTCGACAGGAGAGGGCTACACCTTC.

This clone was counted once. The chain combines TRBV27 with TRBJ1-1, with no clear D. Germline V CDR1 and CDR2: MNHEY, SMNVEV (reference sequence). V dropped 7 bases and J dropped 1 base, with 10 bases sitting between them. CDR3 size: 13 residues. The CDR3 bases are TGTGCCAGCAAATTTAGAGGGAACACTGAAGCTTTCTTT. It translates to CASKFRGNTEAFF.

This clone was seen a handful of times. The V gene is TRBV6-5, the J gene TRBJ1-5, with D possibly matching TRBD1 (6 bases). The CDR3 has 14 residues. The V gene's germline CDR1 is MNHEY and CDR2 SVGAGI. Trimming took 5 bases from V and 4 from J, leaving 12 bases between them. In DNA form, the CDR3 reads TGTGCCAGCAGTCAACGGACAGAGAATCAGCCCCAGCATTTT. This codes for CASSQRTENQPQHF.

This rearrangement joins TRBV7-9 to TRBJ1-1; D is unclear. The CDR3 totals 12 residues. Germline-derived CDR1 and CDR2 are SEHNR and FQNEAQ (reference sequence). Deletions cut 2 bases from V and 1 base from J, with 2 bases between. CDR3 sequence: CASSLQNTEAFF. CDR3 nucleotide sequence: TGTGCCAGCAGCTTACAGAACACTGAAGCTTTCTTT.

The chain employs TRBV7-2 and TRBJ1-2, with D possibly matching TRBD1 (5 bases). The V end was cut by 1 base, the J end by 0 bases, with 9 bases between. The CDR3 contains 15 residues. Germline V gene lookup returns CDR1 SGHTA and CDR2 FQGNSA. The CDR3 nucleotides read TGTGCCAGCAGCTTAGTGACAGCGACTAACTATGGCTACACCTTC. It specifies CASSLVTATNYGYTF.

This chain joins TRBV19 and TRBJ1-5; 10 bases match TRBD1. Per the germline V gene, CDR1 is LNHDA and CDR2 is SQIVND (reference sequence). The CDR3 is 16 residues long. V lost 5 bases to trimming and J lost 2 bases; unmatched junction nucleotides: 6. CDR3 in amino acids: CASSPRQGAGNQPQHF. The CDR3 DNA reads TGTGCCAGTAGTCCCCGACAGGGGGCAGGCAATCAGCCCCAGCATTTT.

This rearrangement joins TRBV7-8 to TRBJ1-1; D is undetermined. With 1 base removed from V and 7 bases from J, the gap between germline ends came to 16 bases. Germline CDR1 and CDR2: SGHVS and FQNEAQ. The CDR3 is made up of 15 amino acids. CDR3 sequence (DNA): TGTGCCAGCAGCTTAGAAGGGTGGGGAGTTGATGAAGCTTTCTTT. This encodes CASSLEGWGVDEAFF.